This paragraph reports one T cell receptor (beta chain). These data are taken from a study of blood T cell repertoires in COVID-19. At the level of the study: The United States, Italy and Spain provided the acute and convalescent COVID-19 samples. The analysed material was cDNA or gDNA that came from T cells, B-cell-depleted T cells, or PBMCs.

Germline V gene data show CDR1 as SGHTA and CDR2 as FQGNSA. Losses at the gene ends were 5 bases for V and 6 bases for J; bases not matched to a gene: 12. This CDR3 contains 15 residues. Per the authors' pipeline: Counts of nucleated cells, estimated from reference gene primer amplification, were obtained. Using immunoSEQ multiplex PCR, the repertoire was profiled, and TCRdb retains in-frame clones only, with some absent. D and trimming were read from the DNA, whereas the V and J calls and clone size are those reported in that table. The sample carries 110,000 to 150,000 clones, 75% to 90% recorded once.

The receptor's source is a woman in her fifties or sixties with active COVID-19. V is TRBV7-2 and J is TRBJ2-7; 8 bases are shared with TRBD2. Specimen: peripheral blood. CDR3 sequence reads: CASSPPWAGGAEQYF. The CDR3 DNA follows: TGTGCCAGCAGCCCCCCTTGGGCGGGAGGTGCCGAGCAGTACTTC.